Below, 28 T cell receptor beta chains from the same sample are listed, as sequenced in a study of read filtering for tumor transcriptome and immune sequencing. From roughly 390 ng of RNA, a library with molecular barcoded alpha/delta and beta/gamma adaptors was made. From the reads, TCRdb called clonotypes with MiXCR, one entry per CDR3 protein. The sample holds approximately 61,000 distinct CDR3 sequences, around 21% seen once. Sequences were obtained from a population of CD138-negative cells sorted from bone marrow. Every receptor here comes from a donor aged 40 or older with multiple myeloma.

This clonotype was counted many times. The chain's CDR3 is CASSRTGTGLYEQYF. Here the CDR3 DNA reads TGTGCCAGCAGCCGAACCGGGACAGGGTTATACGAGCAGTACTTC. The chain joins TRBV7-2 to TRBJ2-7, with 9 positions matching TRBD1. Unmatched junction bases numbered 9, after V lost 5 bases and J lost 4 bases. Germline-derived CDR1 and CDR2 are SGHTA and FQGNSA. The CDR3 contains 15 residues. The full variable domain, completed using reference TRBV7-2 and TRBJ2-7, is GAGVSQSPSNKVTEKGKDVELRCDPISGHTALYWYRQSLGQGLEFLIYFQGNSAPDKSGLPSDRFSAERTGGSVSTLTIQRTQQEDSAVYLCASSRTGTGLYEQYFGPGTRLTVT.

As regards this clonotype: Germline and junction disagree at one end, which may indicate a read error. The J gene is TRBJ2-1, the V gene TRBV7-3; TRBD2 aligns across 9 bases. Looked up from germline, CDR1 is SGHTA and CDR2 is FQGTGA. The CDR3 runs 15 residues. The CDR3 sequence is CASSLAAGGVDEQLF. The CDR3 nucleotides read TGTGCTAGCAGCTTAGCGGCGGGAGGGGTGGATGAGCAGCTCTTC. Full variable domain (remainder filled in from reference TRBV7-3 and TRBJ2-1): GAGVSQTPSNKVTEKGKYVELRCDPISGHTALYWYRQSLGQGPEFLIYFQGTGAADDSGLPNDRFFAVRPEGSVSTLKIQRTERGDSAVYLCASSLAAGGVDEQLFGPGTRLTVL.

This clonotype was counted at least ten times. The J gene is TRBJ2-1, the V gene TRBV20-1, with D hard to call. The V and J ends lost 2 bases and 3 bases respectively, with 8 bases between them. This CDR3 contains 13 residues. The germline gives CDR1 DFQATT, CDR2 SNEGSKA (reference sequence). Written as DNA, the CDR3 is TGCAGTGCTAGAACCCCCCTCTACAATGAGCAGTTCTTC. It encodes CSARTPLYNEQFF.

This clonotype was observed at least ten times. The V gene is TRBV29-1, the J gene TRBJ2-1, with unresolved D. The CDR3 covers 14 residues. Germline loops: CDR1 SQVTM, CDR2 ANQGSEA. The V and J ends lost 4 bases and 0 bases respectively, with 10 bases between them. The CDR3 DNA follows: TGCAGCGTTGTCCGGCCGGGCTCCTACAATGAGCAGTTCTTC. It is translated as CSVVRPGSYNEQFF.

In this sample, this clonotype turned up once. The chain combines TRBV11-1 with TRBJ2-5; D remains ambiguous. Germline CDR1 SGHAT, CDR2 FQDESV (reference sequence). The CDR3 runs to 12 residues. Deletions cut 2 bases from V and 7 bases from J, with 8 bases between. The CDR3 DNA sequence: TGTGCCAGCAGCTTAAGTGTGGGGACCCAGTACTTC. Its protein is CASSLSVGTQYF. The complete variable domain, with remaining parts taken from reference TRBV11-1 and TRBJ2-5, reads EAEVAQSPRYKITEKSQAVAFWCDPISGHATLYWYRQILGQGPELLVQFQDESVVDDSQLPKDRFSAERLKGVDSTLKIQPAELGDSAMYLCASSLSVGTQYFGPGTRLLVL.

This clonotype was seen repeatedly, ten times or more. Relative to the germline gene, one junction end is altered; a read error may explain this. The rearrangement uses TRBV3-1 and TRBJ2-2; D remains ambiguous. This CDR3 is built from 16 residues. Germline CDR1 reads LGHDT; CDR2 reads YNNKEL (reference sequence). CDR3 amino acids: CASSQGSGANTGELFF. The CDR3 coding sequence is TGTGCTAGCAGCCAAGGTTCGGGCGCGAACACCGGGGAGCTGTTTTTT.

This clonotype was recorded at least ten times. J is TRBJ2-7 and V is TRBV4-2; D may correspond to TRBD1 or TRBD2 (5 bases each). Trimming pared 0 bases from V and 3 bases from J, leaving 12 bases between. The CDR3 contains 15 residues. CDR1 LGHNA and CDR2 YNFKEQ come from the germline V gene. The CDR3 coding sequence is TGTGCCAGCAGCCAAGAGAGGGGTAGGGTCTACGAGCAGTACTTC. This codes for CASSQERGRVYEQYF.

This clonotype was detected a few times. This chain links TRBV11-2 with TRBJ2-5, with D perhaps TRBD1 (6 bases). With 6 bases removed from V and 2 bases from J, the gap between germline ends came to 16 bases. CDR3 length: 15 amino acids. Germline V gives CDR1 SGHAT, CDR2 FQNNGV. The CDR3 DNA sequence: TGTGCCAGCAGACTCACAGGGTACGAACAAGAGACCCAGTACTTC. Amino acid sequence: CASRLTGYEQETQYF.

This clonotype was seen many times. The chain is built from TRBV6-6 and TRBJ2-1; TRBD1 aligns across 8 bases. The CDR3 length is 15 residues. In germline, CDR1 is MNHNY, CDR2 SVGAGI (reference sequence). Trimming removed 6 bases from V and 4 bases from J; junction bases left unmatched: 8. CDR3 loop: CASSTRQGSYNEQFF. The CDR3 DNA is TGTGCCAGCAGCACCAGACAGGGGTCGTACAATGAGCAGTTCTTC.

The chain has TRBV20-1 and TRBJ2-3, with D perhaps TRBD1 (6 bases). Trimming left V 5 bases short and J 4 bases short, with 10 bases between. Germline lookup yields CDR1 DFQATT and CDR2 SNEGSKA (reference sequence). The CDR3 spans 12 residues. DNA of the CDR3: TGCAGTGCTGCACAGGGACCAGATACGCAGTATTTT. Translation gives CSAAQGPDTQYF.

This clonotype showed up many times. J is TRBJ2-3 and V is TRBV5-1; 10 bases fit TRBD2. The CDR3 totals 15 residues. The trim removed 4 bases at V and 4 bases at J, leaving 6 bases unmatched. Germline assignment: CDR1 SGHRS and CDR2 YFSETQ. The CDR3 nucleotides read TGCGCCAGCAGCAGTAGCGGGGGGCAAGCAGATACGCAGTATTTT. Its protein is CASSSSGGQADTQYF.

This clonotype has at least ten counts. The chain employs TRBV19 and TRBJ2-6, with D possibly being TRBD2 (5 bases). V lost 7 bases and J 4 bases, leaving 17 bases between the germline ends. Per the germline V gene, CDR1 is LNHDA and CDR2 is SQIVND (reference sequence). The CDR3 covers 16 residues. The CDR3 region is CASTTSGYLGANVLTF. The DNA of the CDR3 is TGTGCCAGTACCACCTCGGGGTACTTGGGGGCCAACGTCCTGACTTTC.

This clonotype came up many times. The CDR3: CASSLGGSPNTGELFF. CDR3 sequence (DNA): TGCGCCAGCAGCTTGGGGGGGAGCCCGAACACCGGGGAGCTGTTTTTT. The chain joins TRBV5-1 to TRBJ2-2; D possibly uses TRBD1 or TRBD2 (5 bases each). Trimming cost V 0 bases and J 0 bases, with 9 bases left between them. There are 16 residues in the CDR3. Germline V gene lookup returns CDR1 SGHRS and CDR2 YFSETQ.

Points on this clonotype: This may be a read error, as it is one base from a much larger clone. This is likely a read error, given that the CDR3 carries no conserved phenylalanine or tryptophan at its end. The chain has TRBV12-3 or TRBV12-4 and TRBJ2-7, with 7 positions matching TRBD2. CDR3 length: 12 residues. V was pared by 6 bases and J by 7 bases, with 6 bases of the junction left unmatched. The chain's CDR3 is CASSSGRGEQYL. DNA for the CDR3: TGTGCCAGCAGCTCAGGGAGGGGAGAGCAGTACCTC.

This clonotype was counted at least ten times. The chain combines TRBV6-1 with TRBJ2-2; maybe TRBD1 (6 bases). The CDR3 spans 15 residues. From germline, CDR1 is MNHNS and CDR2 SASEGT. Trimming cost V 4 bases and J 3 bases, with 12 bases left between them. CDR3 sequence (DNA): TGTGCCAGCAGTGCGCAGGGGTTTGACACCGGGGAGCTGTTTTTT. It translates to CASSAQGFDTGELFF.

Comments on this clonotype: A read error may account for a junction end that differs from germline. The chain joins TRBV5-5 to TRBJ2-5; 9 bases are a match to TRBD1. This CDR3 region has 16 residues. The germline gives CDR1 SGHKS, CDR2 YYEKEE (reference sequence). The CDR3 nucleotides read TGTTCCAGTAGCCGGGGCGATACAGGGGGCGGAGAGACCCAGTACTTC. It encodes CSSSRGDTGGGETQYF.

This clonotype came up many times. The chain employs TRBV12-3 or TRBV12-4 and TRBJ1-5, with D unclear. The germline V and J ends were trimmed by 3 bases and 5 bases, with 8 bases remaining between them. This CDR3 comprises 13 residues. The CDR3 reads CASSLTSHQPQHF. CDR3 DNA sequence: TGTGCCAGCAGTTTGACGAGCCATCAGCCCCAGCATTTT.

This clonotype has a count of ten or more. The chain carries TRBV3-1 and TRBJ2-6; the D is unclear. The V and J ends lost 1 base and 0 bases respectively, with 10 bases between them. The CDR3 totals 17 residues. In germline, CDR1 is LGHDT, CDR2 YNNKEL (reference sequence). The CDR3 reads CASSQGLSNSGANVLTF. The CDR3 nucleotides are TGTGCCAGCAGCCAAGGGCTCTCCAACTCTGGGGCCAACGTCCTGACTTTC.

A remark on this clonotype: With a much larger clone just one base away, this may be a read error. Since no conserved phenylalanine or tryptophan closes the CDR3, a read error is the likely cause. This rearrangement joins TRBV11-3 to TRBJ2-4; D uncertain. The CDR3 is made up of 11 amino acids. Germline V gene sequence: CDR1 SGHNT, CDR2 YENEEA. V lost 3 bases, J lost 3 bases, and 0 bases lay in between. CDR3 protein: CASSFKNIQYL. CDR3 bases: TGTGCCAGCAGCTTCAAAAACATTCAGTACCTC.

This clonotype was recorded at least ten times. The chain is built from TRBV11-2 and TRBJ2-5; D remains ambiguous. The CDR3 runs to 16 residues. The ends were cut back, 1 base at V and 3 bases at J, with 15 bases in the middle. Per germline, CDR1 SGHAT and CDR2 FQNNGV. CDR3 protein: CASSLVGFGVEETQYF. CDR3 nucleotide sequence: TGTGCCAGCAGCTTAGTTGGCTTTGGGGTGGAAGAGACCCAGTACTTC. The full variable domain, in which reference TRBV11-2 and TRBJ2-5 provide the parts outside the CDR3, is EAGVAQSPRYKIIEKRQSVAFWCNPISGHATLYWYQQILGQGPKLLIQFQNNGVVDDSQLPKDRFSAERLKGVDSTLKIQPAKLEDSAVYLCASSLVGFGVEETQYFGPGTRLLVL.

To note about this clonotype: The junction and the germline gene differ at one end; a read error may be behind it. The V and J genes are TRBV30 and TRBJ1-1; 7 nucleotides align to TRBD1. CDR3 size: 15 residues. CDR1 and CDR2 (germline): GTSNPN, SVGIG (reference sequence). The CDR3 coding sequence is TGTGCCTGGAGTGGGGGACAGCCAAAGAACATTGAAGCATTCTTT. This sequence encodes CAWSGGQPKNIEAFF.

There are a few counts of this clonotype. The genes are TRBV6-6 and TRBJ2-3; perhaps TRBD1 as D (6 bases). This CDR3 is 15 amino acids long. Trimming took 5 bases from V and 5 from J, leaving 17 bases between them. The germline CDR1 and CDR2 sequences are MNHNY and SVGAGI (reference sequence). For the CDR3, the DNA is TGTGCCAGCAGTCAAGGGAAGGGGGTCGGAGATACGCAGTATTTT. Its translation is CASSQGKGVGDTQYF.

This chain joins TRBV30 and TRBJ1-2; D uncertain. Trimming shortened V by 5 bases and J by 2 bases, and 21 bases separated the two germline ends. Germline V gene sequence: CDR1 GTSNPN, CDR2 SVGIG (reference sequence). The CDR3 has 16 amino acids. The CDR3: CAWEQSYWSKNYGYTF. Here the CDR3 DNA reads TGTGCCTGGGAGCAGTCGTATTGGTCCAAAAACTATGGCTACACCTTC. Combining the CDR3 with reference TRBV30 and TRBJ1-2 gives the whole variable domain SQTIHQWPATLVQPVGSPLSLECTVEGTSNPNLYWYRQAAGRGLQLLFYSVGIGQISSEVPQNLSASRPQDRQFILSSKKLLLSDSGFYLCAWEQSYWSKNYGYTFGSGTRLTVV.

Comment on this clonotype: A far larger clone is just one base off, so this is likely a read error. V usage is TRBV6-1 and J usage is TRBJ1-1; D unclear. The CDR3 is made up of 13 amino acids. The ends were cut back, 5 bases at V and 6 bases at J, with 13 bases in the middle. Per the germline V gene, CDR1 is MNHNS and CDR2 is SASEGT. CDR3 nucleotide sequence: TGTGCCAGCAGTTCCATCGGAGCGGCTGAAGCTTTCTTT. Its protein is CASSSIGAAEAFF.

The sample holds many counts of this clonotype. This sequence joins TRBV20-1 and TRBJ1-5, with 8 bases identical to TRBD1. V was pared by 1 base and J by 6 bases, with 5 bases of the junction left unmatched. The CDR3 extends over 14 amino acids. Germline CDR1 is DFQATT and CDR2 is SNEGSKA (reference sequence). This CDR3 reads CSARGDRGFQPQHF. The CDR3 bases are TGCAGTGCTAGAGGAGACAGGGGCTTTCAGCCCCAGCATTTT.

This clonotype was seen many times. The chain employs TRBV5-1 and TRBJ2-5; 10 positions match TRBD2. Germline values: CDR1 SGHRS, CDR2 YFSETQ. The CDR3 length is 16 residues. With V trimmed by 4 bases and J by 5 bases, 11 bases remained unmatched. This chain's CDR3 is CASSIGLAARGETQYF. In DNA form, the CDR3 reads TGCGCCAGCAGCATCGGACTAGCGGCACGCGGGGAGACCCAGTACTTC.

For this clonotype: A far larger clone is a single base away, which makes a read error likely. V and J are TRBV6-1 and TRBJ2-1, with D possibly TRBD2 on 5 matching bases. CDR3 length: 13 amino acids. The V gene's germline CDR1 is MNHNS and CDR2 SASEGT. Here the CDR3 reads CASSFRELNEQLF. DNA for the CDR3: TGTGCCAGCAGTTTCCGGGAACTCAATGAGCAGCTCTTC.

This clonotype was seen repeatedly, ten times or more. This sequence joins TRBV2 and TRBJ2-1, with 8 bases matching TRBD1. The junction had 12 bases not matched to a gene; V was cut back by 7 bases and J by 4 bases. This CDR3 region has 16 residues. The germline gives CDR1 SNHLY, CDR2 FYNNEI. The CDR3 DNA follows: TGTGCCAGCATCTATCCGGGACAGGTATCGTACAATGAGCAGTTCTTC. Encoded protein: CASIYPGQVSYNEQFF.